This T cell receptor (beta chain) was identified during a study of monozygotic twins with inflammatory bowel disease. Notes on the study in general: Whereas healthy co-twins had higher TCRbeta diversity (inverse Simpson), IBD patients had lower diversity.

TCRdb re-analyzed the 5' RACE reads; it lists each CDR3 protein once, without DNA. The table lists over 110,000 distinct CDR3 sequences. Concerning this clonotype: The target antigen is unknown.

Germline CDR1 reads SGHNT; CDR2 reads YENEEA. The CDR3 extends over 13 amino acids. The chain employs TRBV11-3 and TRBJ1-1. Source material: blood. This clonotype was sampled from a human donor with ulcerative colitis or Crohn's disease, or a healthy co-twin of an affected twin (not recorded which). The CDR3 sequence is CASRGTGNTEAFF. Using reference TRBV11-3 and TRBJ1-1 for the parts outside the CDR3, the full variable domain is EAGVVQSPRYKIIEKKQPVAFWCNPISGHNTLYWYLQNLGQGPELLIRYENEEAVDDSQLPKDRFSAERLKGVDSTLKIQPAELGDSAVYLCASRGTGNTEAFFGQGTRLTVV.